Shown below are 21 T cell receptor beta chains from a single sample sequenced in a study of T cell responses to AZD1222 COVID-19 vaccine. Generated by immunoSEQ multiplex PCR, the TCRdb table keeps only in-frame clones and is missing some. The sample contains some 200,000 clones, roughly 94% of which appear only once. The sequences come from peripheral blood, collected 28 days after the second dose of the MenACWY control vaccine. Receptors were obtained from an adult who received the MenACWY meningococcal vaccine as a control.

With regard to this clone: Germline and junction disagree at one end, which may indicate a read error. As DNA, the CDR3 is TGTACCAGCAGGACACAGGGATGGGATGGCTACACCTTC. This codes for CTSRTQGWDGYTF. The chain has TRBV12-3 or TRBV12-4 and TRBJ1-2, with D possibly TRBD1 on 6 matching bases. There are 13 residues in the CDR3.

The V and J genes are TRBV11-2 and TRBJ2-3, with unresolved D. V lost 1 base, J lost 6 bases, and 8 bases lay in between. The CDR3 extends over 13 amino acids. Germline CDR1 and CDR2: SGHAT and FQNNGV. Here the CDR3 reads CASSLVSRDTQYF. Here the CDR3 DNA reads TGTGCCAGCAGCTTAGTTAGCAGGGATACGCAGTATTTT.

CDR3 region: CASSFYRVSGNTIYF. CDR3 DNA: TGTGCCAGCAGCTTCTACAGGGTATCTGGAAACACCATATATTTT. This rearrangement joins TRBV7-9 to TRBJ1-3; TRBD1 is a possible D gene (6 bases). The V gene's germline CDR1 is SEHNR and CDR2 FQNEAQ (reference sequence). The length of the CDR3 is 15 residues. With 3 bases removed from V and 1 base from J, the gap between germline ends came to 10 bases.

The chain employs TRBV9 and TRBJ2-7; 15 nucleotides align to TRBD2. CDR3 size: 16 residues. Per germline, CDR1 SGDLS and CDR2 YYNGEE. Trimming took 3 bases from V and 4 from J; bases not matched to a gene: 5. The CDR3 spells CASSAGTSGRLYEQYF. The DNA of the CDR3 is TGTGCCAGCAGCGCCGGGACTAGCGGGAGGTTATACGAGCAGTACTTC.

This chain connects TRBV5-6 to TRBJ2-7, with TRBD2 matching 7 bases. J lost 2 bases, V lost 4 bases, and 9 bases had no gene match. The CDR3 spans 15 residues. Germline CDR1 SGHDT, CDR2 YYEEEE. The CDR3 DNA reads TGTGCCAGCAGCCCCGGGGGGTCCTACACCTACGAGCAGTACTTC. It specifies CASSPGGSYTYEQYF. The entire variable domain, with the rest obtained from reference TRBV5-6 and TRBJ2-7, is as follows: DAGVTQSPTHLIKTRGQQVTLRCSPKSGHDTVSWYQQALGQGPQFIFQYYEEEERQRGNFPDRFSGHQFPNYSSELNVNALLLGDSALYLCASSPGGSYTYEQYFGPGTRLTVT.

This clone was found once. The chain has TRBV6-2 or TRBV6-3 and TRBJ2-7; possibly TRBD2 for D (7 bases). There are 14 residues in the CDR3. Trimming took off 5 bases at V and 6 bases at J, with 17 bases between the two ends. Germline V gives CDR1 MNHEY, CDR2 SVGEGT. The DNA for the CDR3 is TGTGCCAGCAGTAGGGGGACCGGCGGGAGCGAGCAGTACTTC. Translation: CASSRGTGGSEQYF.

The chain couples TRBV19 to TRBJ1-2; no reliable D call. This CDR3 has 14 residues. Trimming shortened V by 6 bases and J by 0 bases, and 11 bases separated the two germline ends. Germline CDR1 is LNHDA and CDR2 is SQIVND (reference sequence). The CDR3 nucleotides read TGTGCCAGTAGGGAGGCAGGCTCTAACTATGGCTACACCTTC. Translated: CASREAGSNYGYTF.

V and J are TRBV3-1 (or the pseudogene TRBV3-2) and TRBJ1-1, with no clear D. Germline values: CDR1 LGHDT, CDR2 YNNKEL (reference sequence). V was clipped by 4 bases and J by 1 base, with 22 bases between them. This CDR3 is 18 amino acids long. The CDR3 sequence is CASSPRNAIGISNTEAFF. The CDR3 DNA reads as TGTGCCAGCAGCCCACGCAACGCGATAGGCATATCGAACACTGAAGCTTTCTTT.

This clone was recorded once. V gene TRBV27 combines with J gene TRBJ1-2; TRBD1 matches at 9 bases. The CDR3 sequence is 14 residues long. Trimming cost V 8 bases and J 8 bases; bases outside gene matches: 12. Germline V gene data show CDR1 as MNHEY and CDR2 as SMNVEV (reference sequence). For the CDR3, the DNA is TGTGCCAGCGGAACCGGGACAGGGTTCGGCGGCTACACCTTC. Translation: CASGTGTGFGGYTF.

The DNA for the CDR3 is TGCGCCAGCAGCCTTGGACAGGGGGCATACGAGCAGTACTTC. Translating it yields CASSLGQGAYEQYF. The rearrangement uses TRBV5-1 and TRBJ2-7; 11 nucleotides align to TRBD1. The CDR3 sequence is 14 residues long. The junction had 4 bases not matched to a gene; V was cut back by 4 bases and J by 4 bases. The germline gives CDR1 SGHRS, CDR2 YFSETQ.

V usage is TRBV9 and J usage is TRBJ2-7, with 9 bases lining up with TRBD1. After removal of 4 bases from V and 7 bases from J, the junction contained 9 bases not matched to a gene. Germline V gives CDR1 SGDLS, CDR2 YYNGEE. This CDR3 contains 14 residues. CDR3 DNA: TGTGCCAGCAGCATGGGGACAGGGAATTGGGAGCAGTACTTC. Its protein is CASSMGTGNWEQYF.

The CDR3 spells CASPGLAGGANEQFF. The CDR3 coding sequence is TGTGCCAGCCCGGGACTAGCGGGAGGTGCCAATGAGCAGTTCTTC. V is TRBV5-4 and J is TRBJ2-1; 15 nucleotides agree with TRBD2. CDR1 SGHNT and CDR2 YYREEE come from the germline V gene (reference sequence). The CDR3 sequence is 15 residues long. Losses at the gene ends were 7 bases for V and 6 bases for J; bases not matched to a gene: 5.

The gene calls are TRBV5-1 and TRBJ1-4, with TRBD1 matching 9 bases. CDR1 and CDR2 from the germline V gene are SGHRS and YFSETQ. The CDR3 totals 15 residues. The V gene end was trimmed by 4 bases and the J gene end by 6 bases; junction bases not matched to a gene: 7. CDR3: CASSTTGTGHEKLFF. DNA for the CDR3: TGCGCCAGCAGCACCACTGGGACAGGGCATGAAAAACTGTTTTTT.

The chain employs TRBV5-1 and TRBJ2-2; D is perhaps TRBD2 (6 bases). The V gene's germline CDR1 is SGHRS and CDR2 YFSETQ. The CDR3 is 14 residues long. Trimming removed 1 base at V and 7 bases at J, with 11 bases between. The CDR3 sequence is CASSLSGVIGELFF. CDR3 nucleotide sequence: TGCGCCAGCAGCTTGTCGGGAGTTATCGGGGAGCTGTTTTTT.

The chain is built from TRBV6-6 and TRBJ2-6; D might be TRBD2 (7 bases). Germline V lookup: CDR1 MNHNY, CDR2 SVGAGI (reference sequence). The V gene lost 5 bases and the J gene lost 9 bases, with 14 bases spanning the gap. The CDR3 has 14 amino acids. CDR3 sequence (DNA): TGTGCCAGCAGTCGTACAGGGAGGGACAACGTCCTGACTTTC. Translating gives CASSRTGRDNVLTF.

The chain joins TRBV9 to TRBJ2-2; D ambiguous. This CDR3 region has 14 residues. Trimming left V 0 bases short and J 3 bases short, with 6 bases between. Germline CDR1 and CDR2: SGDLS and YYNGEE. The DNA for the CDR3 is TGTGCCAGCAGCGTAGCCCCCGACACCGGGGAGCTGTTTTTT. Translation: CASSVAPDTGELFF.

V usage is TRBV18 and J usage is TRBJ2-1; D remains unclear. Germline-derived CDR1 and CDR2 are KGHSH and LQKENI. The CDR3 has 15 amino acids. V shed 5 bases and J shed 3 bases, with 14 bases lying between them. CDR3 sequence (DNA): TGTGCCAGCTCAAGTATAAGTCAACGCTACAATGAGCAGTTCTTC. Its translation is CASSSISQRYNEQFF.

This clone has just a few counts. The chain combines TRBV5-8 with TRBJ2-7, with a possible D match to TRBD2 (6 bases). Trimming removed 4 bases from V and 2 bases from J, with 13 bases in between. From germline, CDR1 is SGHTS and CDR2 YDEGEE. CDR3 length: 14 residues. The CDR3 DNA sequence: TGTGCCAGCAGCCTTGGGGACTCTACCTACGAGCAGTACTTC. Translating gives CASSLGDSTYEQYF.

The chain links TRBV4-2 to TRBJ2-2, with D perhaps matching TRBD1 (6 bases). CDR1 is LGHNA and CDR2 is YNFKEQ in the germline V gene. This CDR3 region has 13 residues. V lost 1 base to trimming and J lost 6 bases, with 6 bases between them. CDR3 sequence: CASSQAGAGELFF. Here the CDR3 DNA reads TGTGCCAGCAGCCAAGCAGGGGCCGGGGAGCTGTTTTTT.

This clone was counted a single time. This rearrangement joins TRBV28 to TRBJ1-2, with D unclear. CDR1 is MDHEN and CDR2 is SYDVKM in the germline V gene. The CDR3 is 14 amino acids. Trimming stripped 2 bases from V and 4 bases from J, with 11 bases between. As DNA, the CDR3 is TGTGCCAGCAGTTTAATCAACCGGGGCTATGGCTACACCTTC. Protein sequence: CASSLINRGYGYTF.

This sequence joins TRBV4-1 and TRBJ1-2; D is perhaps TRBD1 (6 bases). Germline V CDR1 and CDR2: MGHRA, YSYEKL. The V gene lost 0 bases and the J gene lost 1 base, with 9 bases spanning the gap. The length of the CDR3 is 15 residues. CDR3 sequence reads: CASSQEEGVNYGYTF. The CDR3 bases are TGCGCCAGCAGCCAAGAGGAGGGGGTTAACTATGGCTACACCTTC.